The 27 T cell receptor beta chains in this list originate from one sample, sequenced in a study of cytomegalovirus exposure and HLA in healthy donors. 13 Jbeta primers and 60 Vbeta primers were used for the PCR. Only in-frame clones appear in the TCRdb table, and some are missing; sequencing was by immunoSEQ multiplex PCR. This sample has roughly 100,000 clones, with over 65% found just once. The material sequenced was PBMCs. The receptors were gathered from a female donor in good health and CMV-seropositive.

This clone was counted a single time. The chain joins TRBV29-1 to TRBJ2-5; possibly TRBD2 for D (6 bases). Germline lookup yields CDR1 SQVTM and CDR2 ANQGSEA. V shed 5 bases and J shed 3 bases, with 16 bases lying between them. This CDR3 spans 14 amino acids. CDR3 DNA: TGCAGCGTTTTGTCCCGGGGGTCAAAAGAGACCCAGTACTTC. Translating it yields CSVLSRGSKETQYF.

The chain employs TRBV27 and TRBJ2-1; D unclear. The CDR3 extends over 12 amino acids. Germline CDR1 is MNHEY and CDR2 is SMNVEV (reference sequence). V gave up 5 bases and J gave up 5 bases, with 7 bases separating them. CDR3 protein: CASSGRNNEQFF. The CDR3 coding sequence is TGTGCCAGCAGTGGCAGAAACAATGAGCAGTTCTTC.

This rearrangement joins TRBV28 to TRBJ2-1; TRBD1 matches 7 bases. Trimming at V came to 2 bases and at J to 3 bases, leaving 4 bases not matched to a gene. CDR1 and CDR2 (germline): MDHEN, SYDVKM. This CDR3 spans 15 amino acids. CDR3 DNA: TGTGCCAGCAGTTTAATGGGACAGAGCTACAATGAGCAGTTCTTC. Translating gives CASSLMGQSYNEQFF.

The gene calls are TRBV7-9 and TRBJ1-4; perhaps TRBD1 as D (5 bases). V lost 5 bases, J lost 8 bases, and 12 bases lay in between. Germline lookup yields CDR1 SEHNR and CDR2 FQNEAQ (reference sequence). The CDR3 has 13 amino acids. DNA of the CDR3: TGTGCCAGCAGCCGGGACTTAGGAGAAAAACTGTTTTTT. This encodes CASSRDLGEKLFF.

In DNA, the CDR3 is TGTGCCAGCAGCCCAGACACAACTTCTAATGGCTACACCTTC. Translating gives CASSPDTTSNGYTF. The chain employs TRBV7-9 and TRBJ1-2; no firm D call. CDR1 is SEHNR and CDR2 is FQNEAQ in the germline V gene (reference sequence). V was trimmed by 5 bases and J by 6 bases, leaving 16 bases between them. This CDR3 has 14 amino acids.

For the CDR3, the DNA is TGTGCCAGCAGTGCCCCAGGGTCCTCTGGAAACACCATATATTTT. Translated, it gives CASSAPGSSGNTIYF. This chain connects TRBV6-1 to TRBJ1-3, with D perhaps matching TRBD1 (5 bases). Germline CDR1 is MNHNS and CDR2 is SASEGT. V lost 4 bases and J 0 bases, leaving 10 bases between the germline ends. The CDR3 has 15 residues.

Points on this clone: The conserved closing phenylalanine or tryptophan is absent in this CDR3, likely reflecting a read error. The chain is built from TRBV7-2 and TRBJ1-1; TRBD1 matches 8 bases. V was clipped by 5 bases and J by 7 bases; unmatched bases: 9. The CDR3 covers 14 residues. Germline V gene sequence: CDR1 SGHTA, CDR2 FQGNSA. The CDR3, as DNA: TGTGCCAGCAGCAACTTTGACAGGGGCTATGAAGCTTTCTCT. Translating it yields CASSNFDRGYEAFS.

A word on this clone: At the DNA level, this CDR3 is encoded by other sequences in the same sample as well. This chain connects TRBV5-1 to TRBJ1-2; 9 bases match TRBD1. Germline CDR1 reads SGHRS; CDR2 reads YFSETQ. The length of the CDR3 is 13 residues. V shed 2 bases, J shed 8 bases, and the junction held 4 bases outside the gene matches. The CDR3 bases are TGCGCCAGCAGCTTCCGGGACAGGGACGGCTACACCTTC. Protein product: CASSFRDRDGYTF.

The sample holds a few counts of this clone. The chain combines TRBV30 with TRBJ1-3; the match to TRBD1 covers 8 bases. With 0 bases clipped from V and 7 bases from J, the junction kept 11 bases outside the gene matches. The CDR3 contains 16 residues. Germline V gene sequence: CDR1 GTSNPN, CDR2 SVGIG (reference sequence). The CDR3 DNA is TGTGCCTGGAGTGTCGGACAGGGCTTTTTTGGGAACACCATATATTTT. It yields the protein CAWSVGQGFFGNTIYF.

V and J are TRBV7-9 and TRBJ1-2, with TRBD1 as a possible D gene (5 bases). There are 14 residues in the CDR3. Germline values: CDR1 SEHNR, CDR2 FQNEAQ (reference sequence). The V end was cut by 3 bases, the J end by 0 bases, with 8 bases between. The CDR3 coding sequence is TGTGCCAGCAGCTTGGACATAGCTAACTATGGCTACACCTTC. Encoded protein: CASSLDIANYGYTF.

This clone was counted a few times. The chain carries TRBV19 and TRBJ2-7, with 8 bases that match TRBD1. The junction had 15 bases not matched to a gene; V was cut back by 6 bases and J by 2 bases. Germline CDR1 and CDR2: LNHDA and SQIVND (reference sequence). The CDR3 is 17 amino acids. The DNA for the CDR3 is TGTGCCAGTAGGGACTTTGCCGGGACAGGAGGTCCCTACGAGCAGTACTTC. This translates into CASRDFAGTGGPYEQYF.

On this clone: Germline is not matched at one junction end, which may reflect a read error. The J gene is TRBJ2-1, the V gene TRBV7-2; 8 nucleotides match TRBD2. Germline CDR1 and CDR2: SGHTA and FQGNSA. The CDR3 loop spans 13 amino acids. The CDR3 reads CASSLFDGTRYLF. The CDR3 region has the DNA TGTGCCAGCAGCTTATTTGACGGGACTAGATACCTCTTC.

CDR3 residues: CASSQGGTGDSYNEQFF. The CDR3 DNA follows: TGTGCCAGCAGTCAAGGAGGTACGGGTGACTCCTACAATGAGCAGTTCTTC. This chain joins TRBV7-3 and TRBJ2-1, with D perhaps TRBD2 (5 bases). In germline, CDR1 is SGHTA, CDR2 FQGTGA. The length of the CDR3 is 17 residues. The ends were cut back, 6 bases at V and 0 bases at J, with 18 bases in the middle.

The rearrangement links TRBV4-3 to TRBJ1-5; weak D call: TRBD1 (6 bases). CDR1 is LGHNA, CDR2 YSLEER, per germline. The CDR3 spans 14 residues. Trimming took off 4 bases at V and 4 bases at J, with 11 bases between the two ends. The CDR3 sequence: CASSPDSTNQPQHF. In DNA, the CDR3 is TGCGCCAGCAGCCCGGACAGCACTAATCAGCCCCAGCATTTT.

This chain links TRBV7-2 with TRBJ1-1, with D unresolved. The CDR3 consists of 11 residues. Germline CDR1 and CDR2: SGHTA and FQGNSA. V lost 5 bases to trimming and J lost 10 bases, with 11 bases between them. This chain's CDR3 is CASSPGFLAFF. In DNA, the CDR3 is TGTGCCAGCAGCCCCGGGTTCTTAGCTTTCTTT.

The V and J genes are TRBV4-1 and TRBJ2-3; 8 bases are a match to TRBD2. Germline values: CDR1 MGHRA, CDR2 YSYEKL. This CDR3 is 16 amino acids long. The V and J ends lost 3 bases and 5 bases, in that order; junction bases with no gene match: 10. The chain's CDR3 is CASSQGSGGRGDTQYF. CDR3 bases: TGCGCCAGCAGCCAGGGAAGCGGGGGCCGGGGAGATACGCAGTATTTT.

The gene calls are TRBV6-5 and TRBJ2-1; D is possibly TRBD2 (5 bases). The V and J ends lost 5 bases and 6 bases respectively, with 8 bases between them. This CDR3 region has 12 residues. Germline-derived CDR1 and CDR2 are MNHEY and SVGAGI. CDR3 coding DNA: TGTGCCAGCAGTGGACTGGGCAATGAGCAGTTCTTC. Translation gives CASSGLGNEQFF.

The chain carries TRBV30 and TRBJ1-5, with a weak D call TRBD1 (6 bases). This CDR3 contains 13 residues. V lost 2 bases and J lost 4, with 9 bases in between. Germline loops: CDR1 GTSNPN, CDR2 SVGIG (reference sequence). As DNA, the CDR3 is TGTGCCTGGAGTCGCGACAGGAATCAGCCCCAGCATTTT. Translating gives CAWSRDRNQPQHF.

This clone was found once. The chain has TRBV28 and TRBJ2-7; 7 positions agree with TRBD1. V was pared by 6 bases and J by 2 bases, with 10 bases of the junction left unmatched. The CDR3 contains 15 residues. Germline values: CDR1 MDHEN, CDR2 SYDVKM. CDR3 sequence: CASRGPGGPPYEQYF. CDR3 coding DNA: TGTGCCAGCAGGGGACCAGGGGGTCCTCCCTACGAGCAGTACTTC.

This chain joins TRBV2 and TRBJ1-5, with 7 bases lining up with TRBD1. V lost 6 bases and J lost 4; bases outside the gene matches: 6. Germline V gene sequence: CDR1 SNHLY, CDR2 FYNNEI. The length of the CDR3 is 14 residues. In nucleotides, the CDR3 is TGTGCCAGCAGCGGGACAGCCCGAAATCAGCCCCAGCATTTT. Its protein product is CASSGTARNQPQHF.

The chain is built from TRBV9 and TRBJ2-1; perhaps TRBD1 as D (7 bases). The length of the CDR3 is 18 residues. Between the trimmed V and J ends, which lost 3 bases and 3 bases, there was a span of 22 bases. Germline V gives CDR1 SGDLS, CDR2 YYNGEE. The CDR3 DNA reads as TGTGCCAGCAGCGCGGGGGTACAGGGGCGTCCCTACTACAATGAGCAGTTCTTC. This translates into CASSAGVQGRPYYNEQFF.

The CDR3 region has the DNA TGTGCCAGCAGCGCCCAGACTAGCGGGGGGGCCCATGAGCAGTTCTTC. Residues: CASSAQTSGGAHEQFF. V usage is TRBV9 and J usage is TRBJ2-1, with 14 bases aligning to TRBD2. J gave up 8 bases and V 3 bases, and 7 bases lay outside the gene matches. The CDR3 is 16 amino acids. Germline lookup yields CDR1 SGDLS and CDR2 YYNGEE.

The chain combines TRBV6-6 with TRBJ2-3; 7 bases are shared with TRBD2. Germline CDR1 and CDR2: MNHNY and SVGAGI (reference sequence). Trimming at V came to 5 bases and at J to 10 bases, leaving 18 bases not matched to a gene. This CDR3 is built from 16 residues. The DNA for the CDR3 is TGTGCCAGCAGTCTGCAAGGGAGTAGAGCGGGGTTGTCGCAGTATTTT. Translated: CASSLQGSRAGLSQYF.

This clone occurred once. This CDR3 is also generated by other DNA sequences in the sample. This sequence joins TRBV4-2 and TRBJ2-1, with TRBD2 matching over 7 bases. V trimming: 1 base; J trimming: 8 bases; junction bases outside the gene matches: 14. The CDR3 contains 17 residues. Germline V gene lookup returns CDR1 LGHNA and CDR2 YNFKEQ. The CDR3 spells CASSQGPGEGEGDEQFF. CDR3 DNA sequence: TGTGCCAGCAGCCAAGGACCCGGGGAGGGCGAGGGAGATGAGCAGTTCTTC.

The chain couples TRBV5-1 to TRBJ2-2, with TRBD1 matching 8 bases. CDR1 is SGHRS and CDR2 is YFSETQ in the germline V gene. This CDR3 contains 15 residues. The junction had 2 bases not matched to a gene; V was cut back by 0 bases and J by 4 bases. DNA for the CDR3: TGCGCCAGCAGCTTGGGGGGGACAGGCACCGGGGAGCTGTTTTTT. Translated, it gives CASSLGGTGTGELFF.

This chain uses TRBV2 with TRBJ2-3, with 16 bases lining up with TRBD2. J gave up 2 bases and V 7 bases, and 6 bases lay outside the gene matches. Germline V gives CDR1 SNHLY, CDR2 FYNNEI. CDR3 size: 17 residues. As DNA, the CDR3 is TGTGCCAGCACCCCGGGACTAGCGGGGGGGCACACAGATACGCAGTATTTT. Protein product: CASTPGLAGGHTDTQYF.

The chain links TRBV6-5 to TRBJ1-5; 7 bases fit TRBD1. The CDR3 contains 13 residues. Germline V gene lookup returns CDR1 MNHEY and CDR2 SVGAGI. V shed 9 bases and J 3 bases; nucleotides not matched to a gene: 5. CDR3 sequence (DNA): TGTGCCAGTCGACAGGGAAACAATCAGCCCCAGCATTTT. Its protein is CASRQGNNQPQHF.